Each of the 4 T cell receptor beta chains below was sequenced from the same sample in a study of blood T cell repertoires in COVID-19. Repertoires were generated with immunoSEQ multiplex PCR, while TCRdb's copy carries only in-frame clones and drops some. The data contain nearly 70,000 clones, around 80% of them singletons. Sequenced sample: peripheral blood. Source of these receptors: a woman older than 75 with acute or convalescent COVID-19.

The chain employs TRBV6-1 and TRBJ1-2, with D perhaps matching TRBD1 (5 bases). This CDR3 is 15 amino acids long. In germline, CDR1 is MNHNS, CDR2 SASEGT. V lost 0 bases and J lost 7, with 15 bases in between. CDR3 sequence: CASSEAPWPQGGYTF. CDR3 sequence (DNA): TGTGCCAGCAGTGAAGCGCCGTGGCCCCAGGGTGGCTACACCTTC.

This clone was recorded a few times. The CDR3 DNA is TGTGCCAGCGGAAACAGGGGAAGCACCGGGGAGCTGTTTTTT. It translates to CASGNRGSTGELFF. The chain links TRBV6-6 to TRBJ2-2, with 7 bases aligning to TRBD1. There are 14 residues in the CDR3. Trimming at V came to 8 bases and at J to 4 bases, leaving 7 bases not matched to a gene. CDR1 is MNHNY, CDR2 SVGAGI, per germline (reference sequence).

The V and J genes are TRBV7-2 and TRBJ1-2; D is perhaps TRBD1 (5 bases). V was shortened by 5 bases and J by 7 bases, with 17 bases between the two germline ends. Germline CDR1 SGHTA, CDR2 FQGNSA. The CDR3 spans 14 residues. The CDR3 sequence: CASSARQGSFGYTF. The CDR3 DNA sequence: TGTGCCAGCAGCGCGAGGCAGGGTTCTTTTGGCTACACCTTC. The complete variable domain, with remaining parts taken from reference TRBV7-2 and TRBJ1-2, reads GAGVSQSPSNKVTEKGKDVELRCDPISGHTALYWYRQSLGQGLEFLIYFQGNSAPDKSGLPSDRFSAERTGGSVSTLTIQRTQQEDSAVYLCASSARQGSFGYTFGSGTRLTVV.

The chain combines TRBV2 with TRBJ1-6; the D gene is possibly TRBD1 (6 bases). The germline CDR1 and CDR2 sequences are SNHLY and FYNNEI. The V end was cut by 8 bases, the J end by 5 bases, with 10 bases between. CDR3 length equals 13 residues. The CDR3 DNA sequence: TGTGCCAGCGGACAGTTCGATAATTCACCCCTCCACTTT. Translated, it gives CASGQFDNSPLHF. The full variable domain, with the rest looked up from reference TRBV2 and TRBJ1-6, is EPEVTQTPSHQVTQMGQEVILRCVPISNHLYFYWYRQILGQKVEFLVSFYNNEISEKSEIFDDQFSVERPDGSNFTLKIRSTKLEDSAMYFCASGQFDNSPLHFGNGTRLTVT.